The next 20 T cell receptor beta chains were all read from a single sample in a study of blood T cell repertoires in COVID-19. Some clones are missing from TCRdb's copy, which holds only in-frame ones; the method was immunoSEQ multiplex PCR. The data show some 120,000 clones, with approximately 78% seen just once and 7.9% held by the top ten. Material for sequencing was peripheral blood. These receptor sequences come from a man between 70 and 80 years old with acute or convalescent COVID-19.

The chain has TRBV5-1 and TRBJ1-4; 7 nucleotides line up with TRBD1. This CDR3 contains 17 residues. Trimming cost V 5 bases and J 6 bases; bases outside gene matches: 16. In germline, CDR1 is SGHRS, CDR2 YFSETQ. CDR3 protein: CASSSFAQGRGDEKLFF. CDR3 nucleotides: TGCGCCAGCAGTTCGTTCGCACAGGGGCGAGGGGATGAAAAACTGTTTTTT.

J is TRBJ2-6 and V is TRBV18; 9 bases fit TRBD1. The V and J ends lost 3 bases and 2 bases, in that order; junction bases with no gene match: 14. The V gene's germline CDR1 is KGHSH and CDR2 LQKENI. This CDR3 has 20 amino acids. CDR3 sequence reads: CASSPRDRTGARPGANVLTF. DNA of the CDR3: TGTGCCAGCTCACCCCGTGACCGGACAGGGGCCAGACCTGGGGCCAACGTCCTGACTTTC. The full variable domain, in which reference TRBV18 and TRBJ2-6 provide the parts outside the CDR3, is NAGVMQNPRHLVRRRGQEARLRCSPMKGHSHVYWYRQLPEEGLKFMVYLQKENIIDESGMPKERFSAEFPKEGPSILRIQQVVRGDSAAYFCASSPRDRTGARPGANVLTFGAGSRLTVL.

V is TRBV24-1 and J is TRBJ2-3; D unclear. CDR3 length: 12 amino acids. Germline CDR1 and CDR2: KGHDR and SFDVKD. V lost 5 bases and J lost 4, with 6 bases in between. The CDR3 sequence: CATSGLSDTQYF. DNA for the CDR3: TGTGCCACCAGTGGTCTCTCAGATACGCAGTATTTT.

J is TRBJ1-1 and V is TRBV19, with D unclear. V lost 9 bases and J 1 base, leaving 12 bases between the germline ends. Germline assignment: CDR1 LNHDA and CDR2 SQIVND (reference sequence). CDR3 length: 13 amino acids. CDR3 sequence: CASLVAENTEAFF. The CDR3 nucleotides are TGTGCCAGCCTGGTGGCGGAGAACACTGAAGCTTTCTTT.

The chain links TRBV19 to TRBJ1-5, with D unresolved. The germline CDR1 and CDR2 sequences are LNHDA and SQIVND (reference sequence). V was cut by 0 bases and J by 6 bases, with 6 bases left in between. This CDR3 is 13 amino acids long. This CDR3 is CASSIETAQPQHF. The CDR3, as DNA: TGTGCCAGTAGTATAGAAACAGCTCAGCCCCAGCATTTT.

V usage is TRBV5-1 and J usage is TRBJ2-2, with 7 bases lining up with TRBD1. There are 15 residues in the CDR3. V trimming: 0 bases; J trimming: 3 bases; junction bases outside the gene matches: 2. Germline V gives CDR1 SGHRS, CDR2 YFSETQ. The CDR3 region is CASSLDRGYTGELFF. The DNA of the CDR3 is TGCGCCAGCAGCTTGGACAGGGGATACACCGGGGAGCTGTTTTTT.

CDR3 DNA: TGTGCCAGTAGATCACAGAGCAATCAGCCCCAGCATTTT. Its protein is CASRSQSNQPQHF. The chain joins TRBV19 to TRBJ1-5; no reliable D call. The ends were cut back, 6 bases at V and 1 base at J, with 7 bases in the middle. Germline V gene lookup returns CDR1 LNHDA and CDR2 SQIVND (reference sequence). The CDR3 covers 13 residues.

The gene calls are TRBV6-5 and TRBJ1-2; weak D call: TRBD1 (5 bases). Per the germline V gene, CDR1 is MNHEY and CDR2 is SVGAGI. The CDR3 is 13 residues long. Trimming took off 5 bases at V and 5 bases at J, with 12 bases between the two ends. The CDR3 sequence is CASSTGGGYGYTF. CDR3 bases: TGTGCCAGCAGTACCGGGGGAGGTTATGGCTACACCTTC.

This sequence joins TRBV5-6 and TRBJ1-2, with 7 bases aligning to TRBD1. V trimming: 4 bases; J trimming: 5 bases; junction bases outside the gene matches: 5. CDR3 length equals 13 residues. Germline values: CDR1 SGHDT, CDR2 YYEEEE. CDR3 sequence reads: CASSQTGAYGYTF. The CDR3 region has the DNA TGTGCCAGCAGCCAAACAGGGGCGTATGGCTACACCTTC.

The chain employs TRBV5-1 and TRBJ1-1; TRBD1 matches at 8 bases. Germline CDR1 SGHRS, CDR2 YFSETQ. With V trimmed by 0 bases and J by 1 base, 5 bases remained unmatched. The CDR3 is 16 amino acids. The CDR3 region has the DNA TGCGCCAGCAGCTTGGGGGCAGGGGGCAGGAACACTGAAGCTTTCTTT. This codes for CASSLGAGGRNTEAFF.

This clone was seen only once. V is TRBV3-1 (or the pseudogene TRBV3-2) and J is TRBJ1-6; the D gene is possibly TRBD1 (6 bases). Between the trimmed V and J ends, which lost 4 bases and 6 bases, there was a span of 13 bases. This CDR3 contains 15 residues. Germline loops: CDR1 LGHDT, CDR2 YNNKEL (reference sequence). Here the CDR3 reads CASSRTGTPNSPLHF. CDR3 nucleotides: TGTGCCAGCAGCCGAACCGGGACACCTAATTCACCCCTCCACTTT.

The chain employs TRBV19 and TRBJ2-1; the match to TRBD1 covers 7 bases. The CDR3 has 15 amino acids. J was trimmed by 10 bases and V by 2 bases; bases with no gene match: 11. The germline CDR1 and CDR2 sequences are LNHDA and SQIVND (reference sequence). CDR3 region: CASSIRAGGSGEQFF. The CDR3 nucleotides read TGTGCCAGTAGTATAAGGGCAGGGGGATCAGGGGAGCAGTTCTTC.

V usage is TRBV18 and J usage is TRBJ1-5; D is perhaps TRBD1 (6 bases). The CDR3 loop spans 16 amino acids. Between the trimmed V and J ends, which lost 5 bases and 4 bases, there was a span of 18 bases. CDR1 and CDR2 from the germline V gene are KGHSH and LQKENI. The CDR3 bases are TGTGCCAGCTCAACCACACAGGGCTTGGGGAATCAGCCCCAGCATTTT. Protein product: CASSTTQGLGNQPQHF.

This sequence joins TRBV10-2 and TRBJ1-1; D remains unclear. Looked up from germline, CDR1 is WSHSY and CDR2 is SAAADI. V lost 8 bases, J lost 4 bases, and 17 bases lay in between. The CDR3 totals 14 residues. This CDR3 is CASVKVAGGTEAFF. The CDR3 region has the DNA TGCGCCAGCGTTAAGGTGGCAGGTGGCACTGAAGCTTTCTTT.

The V and J genes are TRBV28 and TRBJ2-3; possible D gene TRBD1, 6 bases. The CDR3 is 14 residues long. V lost 6 bases and J 4 bases, leaving 14 bases between the germline ends. CDR1 is MDHEN and CDR2 is SYDVKM in the germline V gene. The CDR3 sequence is CASSTGTPPDTQYF. The CDR3 bases are TGTGCCAGCAGCACAGGGACACCCCCAGATACGCAGTATTTT. Variable domain in full (rest from reference TRBV28 and TRBJ2-3): DVKVTQSSRYLVKRTGEKVFLECVQDMDHENMFWYRQDPGLGLRLIYFSYDVKMKEKGDIPEGYSVSREKKERFSLILESASTNQTSMYLCASSTGTPPDTQYFGPGTRLTVL.

This chain joins TRBV3-1 (or the pseudogene TRBV3-2) and TRBJ1-2; no clear D gene. The CDR3 totals 16 residues. V lost 0 bases to trimming and J lost 4 bases, with 15 bases between them. Germline CDR1 and CDR2: LGHDT and YNNKEL (reference sequence). In nucleotides, the CDR3 is TGTGCCAGCAGCCAAGATCGCCGTCTCTATGGCTATGGCTACACCTTC. Its translation is CASSQDRRLYGYGYTF.

The chain combines TRBV3-1 (or the pseudogene TRBV3-2) with TRBJ2-1, with 9 bases aligning to TRBD2. J lost 6 bases, V lost 6 bases, and 9 bases had no gene match. From germline, CDR1 is LGHDT and CDR2 YNNKEL (reference sequence). CDR3 size: 15 residues. The CDR3 nucleotides are TGTGCCAGCAGTCAGGCGGGGGGGATGAGCAATGAGCAGTTCTTC. It translates to CASSQAGGMSNEQFF.

The chain combines TRBV5-1 with TRBJ2-7; 8 bases match TRBD2. Germline CDR1 SGHRS, CDR2 YFSETQ. The CDR3 extends over 15 amino acids. J lost 7 bases, V lost 0 bases, and 9 bases had no gene match. The DNA of the CDR3 is TGCGCCAGCAGCTTGGACGGGAGGGGCCCGGGGGAGCAGTACTTC. Its protein is CASSLDGRGPGEQYF.

J is TRBJ2-2 and V is TRBV30, with D uncertain. The germline CDR1 and CDR2 sequences are GTSNPN and SVGIG (reference sequence). V was shortened by 2 bases and J by 2 bases, with 3 bases between the two germline ends. This CDR3 is built from 12 residues. The CDR3 spells CAWSLNTGELFF. CDR3 DNA sequence: TGTGCCTGGAGTTTAAACACCGGGGAGCTGTTTTTT. Together with reference TRBV30 and TRBJ2-2, the CDR3 gives the full variable domain: SQTIHQWPATLVQPVGSPLSLECTVEGTSNPNLYWYRQAAGRGLQLLFYSVGIGQISSEVPQNLSASRPQDRQFILSSKKLLLSDSGFYLCAWSLNTGELFFGEGSRLTVL.

In regard to this clone: Compared with germline, one end of the junction differs, possibly owing to a read error. The chain couples TRBV7-7 to TRBJ2-2; 7 bases fit TRBD1. The CDR3 has 15 residues. From germline, CDR1 is SSHAT and CDR2 FNYEAQ (reference sequence). The CDR3 sequence is CASSSGTANTGELFF. CDR3 in DNA: TGTGCTAGCAGCTCCGGGACAGCGAACACCGGGGAGCTGTTTTTT.